The T cell receptor beta chain described here comes from a study of blood T cell repertoires in COVID-19. Overall study context: COVID-19 samples from acute and convalescent phases originated in the United States, Italy and Spain. Sample material is recorded as cDNA or gDNA derived from T cells, B-cell-depleted T cells, or PBMCs.

Per the original methods: Amplifying reference gene primers gave estimates of nucleated cell counts. Profiling relied on immunoSEQ multiplex PCR, and the TCRdb table lists in-frame clones only, not all of them. That table gives V, J and clone size, and the DNA gave D and trimming. The top ten hold about 1.7% of the sample, which has 95,000 to 100,000 clones, 85% seen once. After removal of 1 base from V and 4 bases from J, the junction contained 7 bases not matched to a gene. Per germline, CDR1 MNHNS and CDR2 SASEGT. The CDR3 is 15 residues long. The material sequenced was peripheral blood. This TCR derives from a woman between 65 and 79 years old with active or convalescent COVID-19. The rearrangement joins TRBV6-1 to TRBJ2-7, with TRBD1 matching over 7 bases. The chain's CDR3 is CASSEVWDSVYEQYF. In nucleotides, the CDR3 is TGTGCCAGCAGTGAAGTATGGGACAGCGTTTACGAGCAGTACTTC.